Sequencing of this TCR beta chain was carried out in a study of blood T cell repertoires in COVID-19. Study in general: Specimens from acute and convalescent COVID-19 originated in the United States, Italy and Spain. PBMCs, B-cell-depleted T cells, or T cells provided the cDNA or gDNA that made up the material.

Measured with immunoSEQ multiplex PCR; TCRdb has only the in-frame clones, and not every one. The repertoire includes 310,000 or so clones, 80% to 90% of them detected once, and just under 9% sits in the top ten. The germline V and J ends were trimmed by 7 bases and 2 bases, with 14 bases remaining between them. This CDR3 is built from 15 residues. CDR1 is SEHNR, CDR2 FQNEAQ, per germline (reference sequence). The specimen was PBMCs or T cells enriched from blood (not recorded which). This TCR came from a woman between 18 and 30 years old who had recovered from COVID-19. The rearrangement links TRBV7-9 to TRBJ2-2, with D unresolved. The CDR3 is CASTRGPGNTGELFF. The CDR3 DNA sequence: TGTGCCAGCACCCGTGGCCCAGGAAACACCGGGGAGCTGTTTTTT.